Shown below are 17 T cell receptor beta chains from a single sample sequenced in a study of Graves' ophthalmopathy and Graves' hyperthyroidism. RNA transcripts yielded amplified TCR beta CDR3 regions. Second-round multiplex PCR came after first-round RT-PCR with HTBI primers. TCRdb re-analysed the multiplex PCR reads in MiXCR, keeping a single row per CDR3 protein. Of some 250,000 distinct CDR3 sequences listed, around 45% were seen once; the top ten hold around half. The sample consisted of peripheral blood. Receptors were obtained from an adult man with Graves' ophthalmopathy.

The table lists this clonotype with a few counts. The chain's CDR3 is CASSVNGHPQETQYF. The CDR3 DNA follows: TGTGCCAGCAGCGTGAACGGACACCCTCAAGAGACCCAGTACTTC. The genes are TRBV9 and TRBJ2-5, with D perhaps TRBD1 (5 bases). Germline V CDR1 and CDR2: SGDLS, YYNGEE. V dropped 2 bases and J dropped 2 bases, with 13 bases sitting between them. CDR3 length equals 15 residues.

CDR3 nucleotides: TGTGCCAGCGGTTACAGGGGCTCCTACGAGCAGTACTTC. It is translated as CASGYRGSYEQYF. This chain joins TRBV27 and TRBJ2-7; 7 nucleotides line up with TRBD1. Germline lookup yields CDR1 MNHEY and CDR2 SMNVEV (reference sequence). The CDR3 is 13 residues long. The V segment lost 8 bases and the J segment 0 bases; nucleotides outside the gene matches: 4.

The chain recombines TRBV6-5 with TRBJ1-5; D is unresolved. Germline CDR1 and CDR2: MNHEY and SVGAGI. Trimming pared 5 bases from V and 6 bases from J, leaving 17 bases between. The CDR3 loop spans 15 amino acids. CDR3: CASSEGIWGGQPQHF. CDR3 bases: TGTGCCAGCAGTGAAGGGATATGGGGAGGTCAGCCCCAGCATTTT.

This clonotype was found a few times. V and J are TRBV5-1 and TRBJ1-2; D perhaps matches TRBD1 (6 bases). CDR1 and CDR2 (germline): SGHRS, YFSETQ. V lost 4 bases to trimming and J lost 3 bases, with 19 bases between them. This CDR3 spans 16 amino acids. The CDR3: CASSRSGGRIDYGYTF. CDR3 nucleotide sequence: TGCGCCAGCAGCCGAAGCGGGGGGCGAATTGACTATGGCTACACCTTC.

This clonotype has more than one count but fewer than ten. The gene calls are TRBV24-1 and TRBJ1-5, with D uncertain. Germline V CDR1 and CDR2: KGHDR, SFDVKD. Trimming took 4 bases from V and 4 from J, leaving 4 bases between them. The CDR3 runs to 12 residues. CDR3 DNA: TGTGCCACCAGTGACCGAAATCAGCCCCAGCATTTT. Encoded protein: CATSDRNQPQHF.

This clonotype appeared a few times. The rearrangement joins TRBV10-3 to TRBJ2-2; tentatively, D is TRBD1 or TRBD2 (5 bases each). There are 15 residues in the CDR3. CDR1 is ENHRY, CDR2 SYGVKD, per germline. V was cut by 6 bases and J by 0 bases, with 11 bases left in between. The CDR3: CAIRAGTANTGELFF. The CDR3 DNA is TGTGCCATCAGAGCCGGGACGGCGAACACCGGGGAGCTGTTTTTT.

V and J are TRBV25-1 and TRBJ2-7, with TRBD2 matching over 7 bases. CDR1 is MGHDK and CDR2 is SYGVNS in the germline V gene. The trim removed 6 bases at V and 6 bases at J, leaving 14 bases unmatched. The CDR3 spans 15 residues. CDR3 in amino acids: CASSFGGTLAGEQYF. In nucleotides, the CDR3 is TGTGCCAGCAGCTTCGGGGGGACTTTAGCGGGCGAGCAGTACTTC.

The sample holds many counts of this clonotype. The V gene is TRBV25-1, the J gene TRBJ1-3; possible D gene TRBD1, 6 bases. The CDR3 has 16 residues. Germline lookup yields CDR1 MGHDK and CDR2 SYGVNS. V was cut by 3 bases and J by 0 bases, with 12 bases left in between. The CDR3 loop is CASSDLDSPSGNTIYF. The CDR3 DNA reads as TGTGCCAGCAGTGACCTGGACAGCCCCTCTGGAAACACCATATATTTT.

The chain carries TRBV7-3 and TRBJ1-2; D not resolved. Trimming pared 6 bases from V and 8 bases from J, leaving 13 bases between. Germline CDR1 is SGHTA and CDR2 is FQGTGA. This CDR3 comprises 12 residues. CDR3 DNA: TGTGCCAGCAGTTCGGTCCGGGGAGGCTACACCTTC. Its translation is CASSSVRGGYTF.

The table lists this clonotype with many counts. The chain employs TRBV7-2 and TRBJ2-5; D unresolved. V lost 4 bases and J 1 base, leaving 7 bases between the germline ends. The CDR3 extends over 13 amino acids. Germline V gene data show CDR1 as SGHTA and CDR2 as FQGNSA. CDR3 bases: TGTGCCAGCAGCTCGTACCTCCAAGAGACCCAGTACTTC. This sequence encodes CASSSYLQETQYF.

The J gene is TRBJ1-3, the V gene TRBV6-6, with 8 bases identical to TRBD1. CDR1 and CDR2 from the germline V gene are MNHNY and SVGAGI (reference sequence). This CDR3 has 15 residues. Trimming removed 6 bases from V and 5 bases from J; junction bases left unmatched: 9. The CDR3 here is CASRAGQGARNTIYF. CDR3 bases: TGTGCCAGCAGAGCCGGACAGGGTGCGCGAAACACCATATATTTT.

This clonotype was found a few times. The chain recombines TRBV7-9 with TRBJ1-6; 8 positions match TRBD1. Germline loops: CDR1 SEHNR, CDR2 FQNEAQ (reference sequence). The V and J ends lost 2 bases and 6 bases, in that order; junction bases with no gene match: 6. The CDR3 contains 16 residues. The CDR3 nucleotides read TGTGCCAGCAGCTTATGGATAGGACAGGGTAATTCACCCCTCCACTTT. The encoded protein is CASSLWIGQGNSPLHF.

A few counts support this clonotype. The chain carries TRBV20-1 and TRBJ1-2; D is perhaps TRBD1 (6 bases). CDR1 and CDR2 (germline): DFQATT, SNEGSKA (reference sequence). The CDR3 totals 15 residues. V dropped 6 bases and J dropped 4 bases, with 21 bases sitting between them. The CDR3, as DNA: TGCAGTGCCGCGCCCCCAGGGGATCGGGGCTATGGCTACACCTTC. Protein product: CSAAPPGDRGYGYTF.

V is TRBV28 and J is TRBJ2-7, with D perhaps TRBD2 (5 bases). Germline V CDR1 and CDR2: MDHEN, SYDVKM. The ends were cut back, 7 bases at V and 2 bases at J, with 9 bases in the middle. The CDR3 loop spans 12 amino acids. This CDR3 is CASTTRAYEQYF. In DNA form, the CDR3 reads TGTGCCAGCACCACGAGGGCCTACGAGCAGTACTTC.

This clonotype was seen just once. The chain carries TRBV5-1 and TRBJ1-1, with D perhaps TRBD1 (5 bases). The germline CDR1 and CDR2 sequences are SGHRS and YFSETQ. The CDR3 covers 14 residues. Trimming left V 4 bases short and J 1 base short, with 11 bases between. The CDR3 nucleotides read TGCGCCAGCAGCGCGACGACAGCGAACACTGAAGCTTTCTTT. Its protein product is CASSATTANTEAFF. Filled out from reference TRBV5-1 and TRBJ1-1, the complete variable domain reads KAGVTQTPRYLIKTRGQQVTLSCSPISGHRSVSWYQQTPGQGLQFLFEYFSETQRNKGNFPGRFSGRQFSNSRSEMNVSTLELGDSALYLCASSATTANTEAFFGQGTRLTVV.

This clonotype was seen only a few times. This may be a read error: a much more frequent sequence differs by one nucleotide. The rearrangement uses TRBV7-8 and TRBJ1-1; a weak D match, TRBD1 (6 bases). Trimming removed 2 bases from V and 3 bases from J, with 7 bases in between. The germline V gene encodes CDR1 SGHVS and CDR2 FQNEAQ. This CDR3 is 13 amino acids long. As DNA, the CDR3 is TGTGCCAGCAGCTTAACAGGGTACACTGAAGCTTTCTTT. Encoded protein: CASSLTGYTEAFF. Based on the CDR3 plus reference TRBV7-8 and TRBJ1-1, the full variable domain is GAGVSQSPRYKVAKRGQDVALRCDPISGHVSLFWYQQALGQGPEFLTYFQNEAQLDKSGLPSDRFFAERPEGSVSTLKIQRTQQEDSAVYLCASSLTGYTEAFFGQGTRLTVV.

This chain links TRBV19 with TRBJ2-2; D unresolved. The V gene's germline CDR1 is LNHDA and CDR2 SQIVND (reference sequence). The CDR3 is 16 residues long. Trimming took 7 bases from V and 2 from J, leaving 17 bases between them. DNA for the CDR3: TGTGCCAGTACCATTACCGGGCCGACTAACACCGGGGAGCTGTTTTTT. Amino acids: CASTITGPTNTGELFF.